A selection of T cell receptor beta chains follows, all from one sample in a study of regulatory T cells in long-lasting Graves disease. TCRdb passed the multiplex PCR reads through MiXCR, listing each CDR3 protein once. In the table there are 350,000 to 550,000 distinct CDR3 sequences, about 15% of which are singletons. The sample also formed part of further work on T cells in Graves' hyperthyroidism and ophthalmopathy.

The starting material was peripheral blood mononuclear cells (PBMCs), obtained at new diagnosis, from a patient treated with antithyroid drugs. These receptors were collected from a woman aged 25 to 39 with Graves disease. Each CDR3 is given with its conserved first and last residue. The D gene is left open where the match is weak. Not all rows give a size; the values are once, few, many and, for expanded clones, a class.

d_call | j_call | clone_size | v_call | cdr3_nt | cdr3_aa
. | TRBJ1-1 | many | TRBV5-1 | TGCGCCAGCACCACAGGGACGCTGAACACTGAAGCTTTCTTT | CASTTGTLNTEAFF
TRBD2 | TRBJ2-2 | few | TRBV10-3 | TGTGCCATCAGTGATCGGACTAGCGGGCACACCGGGGAGCTGTTTTTT | CAISDRTSGHTGELFF
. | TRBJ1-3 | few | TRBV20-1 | TGCAGTGCTAGACCTACCGAGTCTGGAAACACCATATATTTT | CSARPTESGNTIYF
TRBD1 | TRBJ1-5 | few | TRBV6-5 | TGTGCCAGCAGTTATTGGGGACAGGAGGGGCAGCCCCAGCATTTT | CASSYWGQEGQPQHF
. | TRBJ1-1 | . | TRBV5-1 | TGCGCCAGCAGCGCCTCGACAGAGATGAACACTGAAGCTTTCTTT | CASSASTEMNTEAFF
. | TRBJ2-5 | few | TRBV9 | TGTGCCAGCAGCGTAGAACAGGCGGGGCAAGAGACCCAGTACTTC | CASSVEQAGQETQYF
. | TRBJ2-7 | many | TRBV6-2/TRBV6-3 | TGTGCCAGCAGTTACTGGACAGCGACCAGCTCCTACGAGCAGTACTTC | CASSYWTATSSYEQYF
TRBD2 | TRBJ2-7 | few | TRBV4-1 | TGCGCCAGCAGACCTAGCGGGGATTCCTACGAGCAGTACTTC | CASRPSGDSYEQYF
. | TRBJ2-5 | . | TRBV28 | TGTGCCAGCAGTCCCTGGGGGCCCGGCCAAGAGACCCAGTACTTC | CASSPWGPGQETQYF
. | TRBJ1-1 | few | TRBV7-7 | TGTGCCAGCAGCTTAAGCCTGCGGACTGAAGCTTTCTTT | CASSLSLRTEAFF
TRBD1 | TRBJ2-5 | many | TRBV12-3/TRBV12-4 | TGTGCCAGCAGCCCCGGGACAGCAATGAAGGGAGAGACCCAGTACTTC | CASSPGTAMKGETQYF
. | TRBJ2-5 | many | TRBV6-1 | TGTGCCAGCTGTCTAGTCCCAGGAGAGACCCAGTACTTC | CASCLVPGETQYF
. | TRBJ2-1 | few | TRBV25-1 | TGTGCCACTACGGGGCTCAATGAGCAGTTCTTC | CATTGLNEQFF
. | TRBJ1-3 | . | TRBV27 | TGTGCCAGCAGTCTGTCAGGGTATACTGGAAACACCATATATTTT | CASSLSGYTGNTIYF
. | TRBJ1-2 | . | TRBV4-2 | TGTGCCAGCAGCCAGAGGCATGGCTACACCTTC | CASSQRHGYTF
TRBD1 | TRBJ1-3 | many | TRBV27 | TGTGCCAGCAGTATAACGGGGACAGGGCACGGAAACACCATATATTTT | CASSITGTGHGNTIYF
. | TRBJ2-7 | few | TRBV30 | TGTGCCTGGAGTGCTCTAGTTGTTGGGGCACGGGGCTCCTACGAGCAGTACTTC | CAWSALVVGARGSYEQYF
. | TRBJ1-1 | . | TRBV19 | TGTGCCAGTAGTACATACCTAAACACTGAAGCTTTCTTT | CASSTYLNTEAFF
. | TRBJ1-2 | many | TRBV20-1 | TGCAGTGCTAGCGACCCGGGACGGAGCCGCTATGGCTACACCTTC | CSASDPGRSRYGYTF
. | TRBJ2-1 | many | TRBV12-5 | TGTGCTAGTCGCCAGGACGGCTCCTACAATGAGCAGTTCTTC | CASRQDGSYNEQFF
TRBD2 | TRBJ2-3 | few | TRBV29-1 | TGCAGCGTCCCTATGCCTAGCGGGAGTACAGATGCGCAGTATTTT | CSVPMPSGSTDAQYF
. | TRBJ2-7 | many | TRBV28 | TGTGCCAGCAGTAACGGGGCCTCCTACGAGCAGTACTTC | CASSNGASYEQYF
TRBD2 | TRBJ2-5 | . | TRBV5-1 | TGCGCCAGCAGTGTAGCGGGATCGCAAGAGACCCAGTACTTC | CASSVAGSQETQYF
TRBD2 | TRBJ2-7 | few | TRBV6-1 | TGTGCCAGCAGTCCCCGCCGTCGACTAGCGGGAGTGGGGTCCTACGAGCAGTACTTC | CASSPRRRLAGVGSYEQYF
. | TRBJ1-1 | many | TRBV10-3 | TGTGCCATCAGTGGGGACACCGAAGCTTTCTTT | CAISGDTEAFF
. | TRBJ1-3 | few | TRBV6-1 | TGTGCCAGCAGTGAAGCGCAGGGGTCTGGAAACACCATATATTTT | CASSEAQGSGNTIYF
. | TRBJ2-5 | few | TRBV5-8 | TGTGCCAGCAGCTTGACCGGGACAAACCAAGAGACCCAGTACTTC | CASSLTGTNQETQYF
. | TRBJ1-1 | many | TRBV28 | TGTGCCAGCAGTTTAGGGCGGGAGGGGAAATTGAACACTGAAGCTTTCTTT | CASSLGREGKLNTEAFF
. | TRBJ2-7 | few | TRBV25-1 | TGTGCCAGCAGGTACATGAGCTCCTACGAGCAGTACTTC | CASRYMSSYEQYF
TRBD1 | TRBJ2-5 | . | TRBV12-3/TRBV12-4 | TGTGCCAGCACCAAGACCTCAGGGGGCCAAGAGACCCAGTACTTC | CASTKTSGGQETQYF
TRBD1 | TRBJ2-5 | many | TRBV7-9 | TGTGCCAGCAGCGCGACAGGGTTGGGGACCAGTGAGACCCAGTACTTC | CASSATGLGTSETQYF
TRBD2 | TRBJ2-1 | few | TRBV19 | TGTGCCAGTACCTCACTAGCGGGATTAACTGGGTACAATGAGCAGTTCTTC | CASTSLAGLTGYNEQFF
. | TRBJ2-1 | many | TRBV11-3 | TGTGCCAGCAGCTTGTCCGACCTAAGCAATGAGCAGTTCTTC | CASSLSDLSNEQFF
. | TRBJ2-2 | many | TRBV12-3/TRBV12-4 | TGTGCCAGCAGTCCCCAGGGAGTCGTCACCGGGGAGCTGTTTTTT | CASSPQGVVTGELFF
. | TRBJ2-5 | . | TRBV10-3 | TGTGCCATCAGTGATCCCCAAGCGCAAGAGACCCAGTACTTC | CAISDPQAQETQYF
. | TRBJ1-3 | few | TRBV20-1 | TGCAGTGCTAACCCCCTGGGCGGGAGCTCTGGAAACACCATATATTTT | CSANPLGGSSGNTIYF
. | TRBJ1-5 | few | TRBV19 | TGTGCCAGTAGTCTCCAGAGGGATCAGCCCCAGCATTTT | CASSLQRDQPQHF
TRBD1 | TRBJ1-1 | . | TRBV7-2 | TGTGCCAGCAGCTTTGACAGGGTGAGCGTGAACACTGAAGCTTTCTTT | CASSFDRVSVNTEAFF
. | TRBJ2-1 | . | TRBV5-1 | TGCGCCAGCAGCTTGGTGGGCGGGCCGGAGCAGTTCTTC | CASSLVGGPEQFF
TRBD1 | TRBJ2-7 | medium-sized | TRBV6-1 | TGTGCCAGCAGCCAAGCAGAGGGGGCCTCCTACGAGCAGTACTTC | CASSQAEGASYEQYF
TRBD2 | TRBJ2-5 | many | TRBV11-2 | TGTGCCAGCAGCTTATGGCTAGCGGAAGAGACCCAGTACTTC | CASSLWLAEETQYF
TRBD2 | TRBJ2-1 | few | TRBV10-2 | TGCGCCAGCAGTGAGTCGGGACTAGCGGGAGGTGAGCAGTTCTTC | CASSESGLAGGEQFF
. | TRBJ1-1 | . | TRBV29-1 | TGCAGCGTTGGAGGGGCACCGATTAAGAACACTGAAGCTTTCTTT | CSVGGAPIKNTEAFF
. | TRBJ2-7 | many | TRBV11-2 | TGTGCCAGCAGCTTAGAGGGGCCCTACGAGCAGTACTTC | CASSLEGPYEQYF
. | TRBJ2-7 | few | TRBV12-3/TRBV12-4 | TGCGCCAGCAGCTATATTACCTACGAGCAGTACTTC | CASSYITYEQYF
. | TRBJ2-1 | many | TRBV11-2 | TGTGCCAGCAGCTTTGGTGTCGGCAGGTCCTACAATGAGCAGTTCTTC | CASSFGVGRSYNEQFF
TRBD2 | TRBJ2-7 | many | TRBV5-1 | TGCGCCAGCAGCTTGGTCGGGCGGGAGTTAAGCGAGCAGTACTTC | CASSLVGRELSEQYF
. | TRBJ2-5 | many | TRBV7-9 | TGTGCCAGCAGCTTAGTCCCCGAAGAGACCCAGTACTTC | CASSLVPEETQYF
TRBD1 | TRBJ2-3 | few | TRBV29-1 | TGCAGCGCCGACAGGGCCTATACGCAGTATTTT | CSADRAYTQYF
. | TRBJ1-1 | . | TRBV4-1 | TGCGCCAGCAGCCAAGAAAGGGGCCCGGGAACTGAAGCTTTCTTT | CASSQERGPGTEAFF